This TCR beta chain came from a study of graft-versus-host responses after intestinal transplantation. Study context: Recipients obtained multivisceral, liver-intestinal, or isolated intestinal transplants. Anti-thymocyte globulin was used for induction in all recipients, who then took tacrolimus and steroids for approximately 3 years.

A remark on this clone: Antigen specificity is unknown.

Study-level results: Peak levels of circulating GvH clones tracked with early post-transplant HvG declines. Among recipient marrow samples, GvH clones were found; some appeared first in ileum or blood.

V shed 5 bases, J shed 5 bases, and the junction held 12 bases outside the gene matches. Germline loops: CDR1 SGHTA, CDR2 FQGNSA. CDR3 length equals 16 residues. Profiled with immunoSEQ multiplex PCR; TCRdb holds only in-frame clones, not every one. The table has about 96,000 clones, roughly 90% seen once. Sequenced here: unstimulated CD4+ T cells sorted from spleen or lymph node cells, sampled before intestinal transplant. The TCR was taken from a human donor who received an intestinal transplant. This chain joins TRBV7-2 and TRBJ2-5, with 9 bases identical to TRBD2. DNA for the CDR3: TGTGCCAGCAGCCCCCTTAGCGGGAGAGGGGGGGAGACCCAGTACTTC. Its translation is CASSPLSGRGGETQYF.